The present T cell receptor (beta chain) was sequenced within a study of T cell responses to AZD1222 COVID-19 vaccine. Overall study findings and caveats: Baseline seropositivity characterized only a handful of AZD1222 recipients.

The assay was immunoSEQ multiplex PCR, and TCRdb's table has in-frame clones only and misses some. The table lists 100,000 to 150,000 clones, just over 90% of them singletons. This CDR3 has 15 amino acids. Trimming took off 1 base at V and 1 base at J, with 8 bases between the two ends. CDR1 is LNHDA, CDR2 SQIVND, per germline (reference sequence). About this clone itself: Its matching antigen is unknown.

The sequence was obtained from an adult in good health. This material consisted of peripheral blood, taken on day 0 of AZD1222 vaccination. The chain is built from TRBV19 and TRBJ1-5; D unclear. The CDR3 loop is CASSIVHQSNQPQHF. As DNA, the CDR3 is TGTGCCAGTAGTATAGTTCACCAGAGCAATCAGCCCCAGCATTTT.